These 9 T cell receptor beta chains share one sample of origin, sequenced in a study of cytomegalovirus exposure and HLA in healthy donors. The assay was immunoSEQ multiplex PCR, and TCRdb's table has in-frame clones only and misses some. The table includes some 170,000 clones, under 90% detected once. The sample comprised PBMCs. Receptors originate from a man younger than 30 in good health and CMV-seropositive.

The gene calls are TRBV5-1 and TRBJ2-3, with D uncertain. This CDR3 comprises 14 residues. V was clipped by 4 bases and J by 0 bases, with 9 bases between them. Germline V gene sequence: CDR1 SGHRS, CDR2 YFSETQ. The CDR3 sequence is CASSLLGSTDTQYF. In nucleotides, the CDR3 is TGCGCCAGCAGCCTTTTGGGCAGCACAGATACGCAGTATTTT.

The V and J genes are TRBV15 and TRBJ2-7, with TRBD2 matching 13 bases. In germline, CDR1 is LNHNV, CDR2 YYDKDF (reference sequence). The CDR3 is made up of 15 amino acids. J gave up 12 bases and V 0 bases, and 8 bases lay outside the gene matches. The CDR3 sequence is CATSREWTSGSHRYF. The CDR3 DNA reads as TGTGCCACCAGCAGAGAATGGACTAGCGGGAGCCACCGGTACTTC.

The CDR3 is CASRSGGEYGYTF. CDR3 DNA sequence: TGTGCCAGCAGATCAGGGGGCGAGTATGGCTACACCTTC. The gene calls are TRBV27 and TRBJ1-2, with 8 bases matching TRBD1. Losses at the gene ends were 6 bases for V and 5 bases for J; bases not matched to a gene: 5. The CDR3 loop spans 13 amino acids. Germline V CDR1 and CDR2: MNHEY, SMNVEV (reference sequence).

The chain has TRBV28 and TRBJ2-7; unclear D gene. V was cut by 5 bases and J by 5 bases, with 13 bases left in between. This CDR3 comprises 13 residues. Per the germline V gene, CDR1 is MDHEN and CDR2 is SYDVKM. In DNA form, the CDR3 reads TGTGCCAGCAGTCCCCCTTCCGTCCACGAGCAGTACTTC. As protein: CASSPPSVHEQYF.

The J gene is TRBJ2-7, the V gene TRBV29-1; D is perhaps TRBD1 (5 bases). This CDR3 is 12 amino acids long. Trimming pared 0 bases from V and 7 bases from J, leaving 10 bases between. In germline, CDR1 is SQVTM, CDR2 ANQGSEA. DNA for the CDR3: TGCAGCGTTGAAGATGGGGCGCGGGAGCAGTACTTC. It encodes CSVEDGAREQYF.

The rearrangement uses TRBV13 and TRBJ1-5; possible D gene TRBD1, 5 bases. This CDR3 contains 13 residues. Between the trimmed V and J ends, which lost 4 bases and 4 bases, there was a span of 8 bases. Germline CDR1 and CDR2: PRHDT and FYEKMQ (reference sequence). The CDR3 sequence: CASSSRGNQPQHF. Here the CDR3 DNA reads TGTGCCAGCAGCTCCCGGGGGAATCAGCCCCAGCATTTT.

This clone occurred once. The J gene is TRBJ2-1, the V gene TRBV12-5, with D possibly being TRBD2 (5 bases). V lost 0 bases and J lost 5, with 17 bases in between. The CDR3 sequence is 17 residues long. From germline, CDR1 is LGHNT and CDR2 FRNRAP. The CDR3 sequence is CASGLVLREIVDNEQFF. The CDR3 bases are TGTGCTAGTGGTTTGGTACTAAGGGAGATAGTGGACAATGAGCAGTTCTTC.

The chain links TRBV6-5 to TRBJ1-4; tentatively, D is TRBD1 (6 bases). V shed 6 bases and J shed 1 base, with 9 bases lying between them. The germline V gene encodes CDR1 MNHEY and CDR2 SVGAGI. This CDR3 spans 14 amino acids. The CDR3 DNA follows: TGTGCCAGCAGAACAGGGTTAACTAATGAAAAACTGTTTTTT. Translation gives CASRTGLTNEKLFF.

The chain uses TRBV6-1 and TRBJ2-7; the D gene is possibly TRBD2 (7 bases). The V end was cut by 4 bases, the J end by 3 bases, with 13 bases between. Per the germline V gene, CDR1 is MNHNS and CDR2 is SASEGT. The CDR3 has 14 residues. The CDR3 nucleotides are TGTGCCAGCAGTGTTGGGGGGGCTAGCTACGAGCAGTACTTC. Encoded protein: CASSVGGASYEQYF.